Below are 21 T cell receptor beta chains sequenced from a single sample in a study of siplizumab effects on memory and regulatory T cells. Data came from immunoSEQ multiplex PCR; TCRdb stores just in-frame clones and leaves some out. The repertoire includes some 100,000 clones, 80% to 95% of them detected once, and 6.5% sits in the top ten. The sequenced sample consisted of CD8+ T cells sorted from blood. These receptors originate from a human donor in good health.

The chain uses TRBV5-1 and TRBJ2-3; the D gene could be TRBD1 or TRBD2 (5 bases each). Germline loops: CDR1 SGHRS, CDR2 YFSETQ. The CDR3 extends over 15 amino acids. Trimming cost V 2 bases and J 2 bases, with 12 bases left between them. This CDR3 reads CASSLGETYTDTQYF. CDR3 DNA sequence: TGCGCCAGCAGCTTAGGGGAGACTTACACAGATACGCAGTATTTT.

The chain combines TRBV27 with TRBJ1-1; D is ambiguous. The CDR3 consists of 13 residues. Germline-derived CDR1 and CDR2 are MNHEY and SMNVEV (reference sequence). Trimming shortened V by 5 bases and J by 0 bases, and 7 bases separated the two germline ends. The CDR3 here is CASSLTVNTEAFF. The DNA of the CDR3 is TGTGCCAGCAGTCTCACAGTGAACACTGAAGCTTTCTTT.

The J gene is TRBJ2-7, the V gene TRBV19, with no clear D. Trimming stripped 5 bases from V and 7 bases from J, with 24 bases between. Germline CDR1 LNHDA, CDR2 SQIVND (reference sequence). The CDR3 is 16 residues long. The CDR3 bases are TGTGCCAGTAGTGCCTTTTTTAGAGGCCGAGACGAGGAGCAGTACTTC. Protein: CASSAFFRGRDEEQYF.

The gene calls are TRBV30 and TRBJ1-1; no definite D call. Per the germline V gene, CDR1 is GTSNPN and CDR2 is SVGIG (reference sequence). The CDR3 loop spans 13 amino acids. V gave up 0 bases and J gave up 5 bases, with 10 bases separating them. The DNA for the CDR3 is TGTGCCTGGAGTGTACAGAGGGTGACTGAAGCTTTCTTT. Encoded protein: CAWSVQRVTEAFF.

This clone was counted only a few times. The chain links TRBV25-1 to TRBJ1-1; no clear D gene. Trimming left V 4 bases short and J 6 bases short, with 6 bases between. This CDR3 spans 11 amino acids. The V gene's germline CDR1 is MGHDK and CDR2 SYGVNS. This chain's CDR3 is CASSVSAEAFF. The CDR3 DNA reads TGTGCCAGCAGTGTAAGTGCTGAAGCTTTCTTT.

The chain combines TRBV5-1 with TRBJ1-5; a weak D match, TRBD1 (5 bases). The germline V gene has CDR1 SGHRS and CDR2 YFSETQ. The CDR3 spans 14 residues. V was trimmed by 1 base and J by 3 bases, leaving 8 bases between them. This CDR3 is CASSLSGPNQPQHF. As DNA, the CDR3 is TGCGCCAGCAGCTTGTCGGGGCCCAATCAGCCCCAGCATTTT.

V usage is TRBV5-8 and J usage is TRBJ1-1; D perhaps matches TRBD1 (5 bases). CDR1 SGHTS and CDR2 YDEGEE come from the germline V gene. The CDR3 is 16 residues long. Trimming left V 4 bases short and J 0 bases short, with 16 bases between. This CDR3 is CASSGPPGGMNTEAFF. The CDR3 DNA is TGTGCCAGCAGCGGCCCACCGGGGGGGATGAACACTGAAGCTTTCTTT.

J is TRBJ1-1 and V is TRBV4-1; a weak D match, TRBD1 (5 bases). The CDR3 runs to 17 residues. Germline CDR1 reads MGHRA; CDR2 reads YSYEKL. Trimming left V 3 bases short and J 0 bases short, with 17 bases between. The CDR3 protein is CASSHYSLGRLNTEAFF. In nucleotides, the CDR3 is TGCGCCAGCAGCCATTATTCATTGGGACGGTTGAACACTGAAGCTTTCTTT.

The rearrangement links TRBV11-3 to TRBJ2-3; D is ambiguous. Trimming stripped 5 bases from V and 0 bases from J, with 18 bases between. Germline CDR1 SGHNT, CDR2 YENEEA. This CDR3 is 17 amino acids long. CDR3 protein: CASSIGPRFTSTDTQYF. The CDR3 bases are TGTGCCAGCAGCATAGGCCCCCGGTTTACTAGCACAGATACGCAGTATTTT.

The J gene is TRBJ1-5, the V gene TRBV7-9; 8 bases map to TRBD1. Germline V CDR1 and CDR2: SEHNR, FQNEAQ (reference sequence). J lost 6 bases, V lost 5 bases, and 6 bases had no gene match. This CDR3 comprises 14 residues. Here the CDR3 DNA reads TGTGCCAGCAGCCCGACAGGGGTGGGTCAGCCCCAGCATTTT. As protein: CASSPTGVGQPQHF.

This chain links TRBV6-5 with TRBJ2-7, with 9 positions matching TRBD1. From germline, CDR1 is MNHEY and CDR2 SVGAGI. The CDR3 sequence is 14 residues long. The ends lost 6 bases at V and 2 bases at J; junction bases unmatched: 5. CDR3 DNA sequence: TGTGCCAGCAGCCTGGGACAGGGAACCTACGAGCAGTACTTC. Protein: CASSLGQGTYEQYF.

Here the CDR3 reads CASSPPGGFTYEQYF. The CDR3 region has the DNA TGTGCCAGCTCACCACCGGGGGGCTTCACTTACGAGCAGTACTTC. This chain joins TRBV18 and TRBJ2-7; D may be TRBD1 or TRBD2 (6 bases each). This CDR3 region has 15 residues. The V gene lost 0 bases and the J gene lost 4 bases, with 13 bases spanning the gap. Per the germline V gene, CDR1 is KGHSH and CDR2 is LQKENI.

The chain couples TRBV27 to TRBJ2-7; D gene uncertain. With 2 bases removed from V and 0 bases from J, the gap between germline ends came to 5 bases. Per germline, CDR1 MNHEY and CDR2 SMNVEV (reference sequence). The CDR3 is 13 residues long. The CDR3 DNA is TGTGCCAGCAGTTTACATCGCTCCTACGAGCAGTACTTC. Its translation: CASSLHRSYEQYF.

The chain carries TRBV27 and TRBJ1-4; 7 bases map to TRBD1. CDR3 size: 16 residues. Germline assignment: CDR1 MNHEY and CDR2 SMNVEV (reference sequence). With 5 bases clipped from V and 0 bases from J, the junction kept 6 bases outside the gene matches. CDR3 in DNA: TGTGCCAGCAGTCCCACAGGGGAACCAACTAATGAAAAACTGTTTTTT. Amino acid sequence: CASSPTGEPTNEKLFF.

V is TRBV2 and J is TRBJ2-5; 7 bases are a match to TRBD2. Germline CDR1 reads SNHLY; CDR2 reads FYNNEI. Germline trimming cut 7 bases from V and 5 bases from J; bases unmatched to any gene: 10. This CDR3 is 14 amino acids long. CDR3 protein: CASTRTSGMETQYF. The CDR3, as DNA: TGTGCCAGCACCCGCACCAGCGGGATGGAGACCCAGTACTTC.

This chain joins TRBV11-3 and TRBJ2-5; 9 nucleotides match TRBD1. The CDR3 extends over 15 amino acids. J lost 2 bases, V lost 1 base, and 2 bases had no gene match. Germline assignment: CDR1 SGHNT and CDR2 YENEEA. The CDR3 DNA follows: TGTGCCAGCAGCTTAGGGGACAGGGTTCAAGAGACCCAGTACTTC. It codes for CASSLGDRVQETQYF.

CDR3 amino acids: CASSYGQSYEQYF. As DNA, the CDR3 is TGTGCCAGCAGCTATGGACAGTCCTACGAGCAGTACTTC. This sequence joins TRBV27 and TRBJ2-7; weak D call: TRBD1 (6 bases). Germline V CDR1 and CDR2: MNHEY, SMNVEV (reference sequence). CDR3 length: 13 amino acids. V was pared by 6 bases and J by 1 base, with 10 bases between.

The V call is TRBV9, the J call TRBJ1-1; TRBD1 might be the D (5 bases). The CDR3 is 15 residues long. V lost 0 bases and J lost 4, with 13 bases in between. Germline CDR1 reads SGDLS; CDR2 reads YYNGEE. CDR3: CASSVAGQGSTEAFF. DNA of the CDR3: TGTGCCAGCAGCGTAGCGGGGCAGGGTAGCACTGAAGCTTTCTTT. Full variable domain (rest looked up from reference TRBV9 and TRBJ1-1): DSGVTQTPKHLITATGQRVTLRCSPRSGDLSVYWYQQSLDQGLQFLIQYYNGEERAKGNILERFSAQQFPDLHSELNLSSLELGDSALYFCASSVAGQGSTEAFFGQGTRLTVV.

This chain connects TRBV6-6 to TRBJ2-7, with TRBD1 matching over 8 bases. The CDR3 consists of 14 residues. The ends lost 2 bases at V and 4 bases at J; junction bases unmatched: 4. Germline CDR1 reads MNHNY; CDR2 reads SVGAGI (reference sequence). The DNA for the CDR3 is TGTGCCAGCAGTTACGGGACAGGTAAATACGAGCAGTACTTC. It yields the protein CASSYGTGKYEQYF.

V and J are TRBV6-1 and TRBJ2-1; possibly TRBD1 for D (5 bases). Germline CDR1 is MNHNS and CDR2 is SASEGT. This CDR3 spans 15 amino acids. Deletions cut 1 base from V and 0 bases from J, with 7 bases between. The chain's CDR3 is CASSEGTSSYNEQFF. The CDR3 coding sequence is TGTGCCAGCAGTGAAGGGACATCCTCCTACAATGAGCAGTTCTTC.

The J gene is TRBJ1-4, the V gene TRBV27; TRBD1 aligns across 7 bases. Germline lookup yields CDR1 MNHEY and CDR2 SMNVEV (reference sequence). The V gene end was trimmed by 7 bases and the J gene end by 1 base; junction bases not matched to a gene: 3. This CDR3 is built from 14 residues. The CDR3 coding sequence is TGTGCCAGCACCCGGACAGGAACTAATGAAAAACTGTTTTTT. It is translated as CASTRTGTNEKLFF.